Below are 10 T cell receptor beta chains sequenced from a single sample in a study of blood T cell repertoires in COVID-19. The method was immunoSEQ multiplex PCR; TCRdb's version includes in-frame clones alone and lacks a portion of them. The sample contains roughly 100,000 clones, about 86% of which appear only once. Sequenced sample: peripheral blood. The receptor set was obtained from a human donor in a cohort sampled during active COVID-19.

This chain uses TRBV24-1 with TRBJ1-5; TRBD1 matches 8 bases. V was clipped by 5 bases and J by 6 bases; unmatched bases: 8. The CDR3 totals 15 residues. The V gene's germline CDR1 is KGHDR and CDR2 SFDVKD. CDR3 DNA: TGTGCCACCAGTGCCTCACAGGGGGGGGGTCAGCCCCAGCATTTT. As protein: CATSASQGGGQPQHF.

The chain is built from TRBV7-9 and TRBJ2-5; TRBD2 agrees at 8 bases. V gave up 3 bases and J gave up 6 bases; unmatched junction bases: 3. This CDR3 is 13 amino acids long. Germline V gene data show CDR1 as SEHNR and CDR2 as FQNEAQ (reference sequence). The CDR3 DNA is TGTGCCAGCAGCTTGGGCGGGAGGAAGACCCAGTACTTC. Translation: CASSLGGRKTQYF.

The rearrangement links TRBV9 to TRBJ2-1, with 11 bases aligning to TRBD1. The CDR3 totals 15 residues. CDR1 and CDR2 (germline): SGDLS, YYNGEE. The junction had 6 bases not matched to a gene; V was cut back by 4 bases and J by 6 bases. CDR3 in DNA: TGTGCCAGCAGCAGGGGACAGGGGGTGATCAATGAGCAGTTCTTC. Its protein is CASSRGQGVINEQFF.

The chain carries TRBV6-5 and TRBJ1-1; possible D gene TRBD1, 6 bases. The CDR3 length is 14 residues. Trimming stripped 7 bases from V and 4 bases from J, with 16 bases between. CDR1 is MNHEY and CDR2 is SVGAGI in the germline V gene. The CDR3 DNA reads as TGTGCCAGCACCAGGGACATGAGTTTCACTGAAGCTTTCTTT. Amino acids: CASTRDMSFTEAFF.

The chain links TRBV27 to TRBJ2-5; TRBD2 aligns across 12 bases. The CDR3 extends over 15 amino acids. Losses at the gene ends were 7 bases for V and 4 bases for J; bases not matched to a gene: 7. Looked up from germline, CDR1 is MNHEY and CDR2 is SMNVEV (reference sequence). Written as DNA, the CDR3 is TGTGCCAGCAACCTAGCGGGAGGGCCGGGAGAGACCCAGTACTTC. This codes for CASNLAGGPGETQYF.

V usage is TRBV28 and J usage is TRBJ2-2, with a tentative D call TRBD2 (7 bases). Germline-derived CDR1 and CDR2 are MDHEN and SYDVKM. The V end was cut by 8 bases, the J end by 3 bases, with 13 bases between. The CDR3 length is 14 residues. This CDR3 is CASVGGGDTGELFF. Here the CDR3 DNA reads TGTGCCAGCGTCGGAGGGGGGGACACCGGGGAGCTGTTTTTT.

The V gene is TRBV4-1, the J gene TRBJ1-1, with D perhaps TRBD1 (6 bases). The CDR3 sequence is 14 residues long. Germline V CDR1 and CDR2: MGHRA, YSYEKL. V dropped 2 bases and J dropped 8 bases, with 15 bases sitting between them. CDR3 amino acids: CASSQQRGWLEAFF. CDR3 bases: TGCGCCAGCAGCCAACAGAGGGGGTGGTTGGAAGCTTTCTTT.

This CDR3 is CASRPLVAGRDTQYF. The CDR3 coding sequence is TGTGCCAGCCGTCCTCTAGTAGCGGGGAGGGATACGCAGTATTTT. The chain carries TRBV7-9 and TRBJ2-3; the match to TRBD2 covers 8 bases. V gave up 8 bases and J gave up 6 bases; unmatched junction bases: 13. The CDR3 extends over 15 amino acids. Looked up from germline, CDR1 is SEHNR and CDR2 is FQNEAQ (reference sequence).

The rearrangement uses TRBV30 and TRBJ1-4; 10 bases are a match to TRBD1. J was trimmed by 5 bases and V by 2 bases; bases with no gene match: 11. Germline values: CDR1 GTSNPN, CDR2 SVGIG (reference sequence). This CDR3 region has 17 residues. The CDR3 is CAWSIRGQGIANEKLFF. Written as DNA, the CDR3 is TGTGCCTGGAGTATAAGGGGACAGGGGATCGCAAATGAAAAACTGTTTTTT. Together with reference TRBV30 and TRBJ1-4, the CDR3 gives the full variable domain: SQTIHQWPATLVQPVGSPLSLECTVEGTSNPNLYWYRQAAGRGLQLLFYSVGIGQISSEVPQNLSASRPQDRQFILSSKKLLLSDSGFYLCAWSIRGQGIANEKLFFGSGTQLSVL.

The table lists this clone with a count of one. This CDR3 reads CASSLAGADTQYF. The CDR3 coding sequence is TGCGCCAGCAGCTTGGCCGGGGCAGATACGCAGTATTTT. This rearrangement joins TRBV5-1 to TRBJ2-3; weak D call: TRBD2 (5 bases). Germline V lookup: CDR1 SGHRS, CDR2 YFSETQ. The CDR3 totals 13 residues. V was pared by 0 bases and J by 4 bases, with 6 bases between.